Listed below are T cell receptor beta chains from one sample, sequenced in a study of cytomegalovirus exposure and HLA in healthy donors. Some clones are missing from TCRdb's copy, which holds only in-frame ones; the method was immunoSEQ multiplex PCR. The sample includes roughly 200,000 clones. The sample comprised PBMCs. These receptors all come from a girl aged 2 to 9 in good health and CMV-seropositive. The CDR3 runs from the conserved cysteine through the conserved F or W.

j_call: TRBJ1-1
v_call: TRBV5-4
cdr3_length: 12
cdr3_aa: CASSLVGGSAFF

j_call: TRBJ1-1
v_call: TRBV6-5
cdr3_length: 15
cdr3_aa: CASSYGGLLGAEAFF

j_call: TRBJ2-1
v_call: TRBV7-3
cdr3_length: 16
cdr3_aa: CASSSGTSGRVDEQFF

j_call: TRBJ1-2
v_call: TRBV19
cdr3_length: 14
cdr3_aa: CASSIPGQGYGYIF

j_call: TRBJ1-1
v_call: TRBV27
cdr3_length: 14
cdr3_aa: CASSLTGGDGEAFF

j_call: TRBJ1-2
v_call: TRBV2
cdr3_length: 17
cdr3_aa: CASLFDREAAGSYGYTF

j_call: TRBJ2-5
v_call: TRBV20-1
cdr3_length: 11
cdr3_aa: CSARGQETQYF

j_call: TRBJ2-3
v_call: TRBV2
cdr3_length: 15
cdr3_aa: CASSAARVLSDTQYF

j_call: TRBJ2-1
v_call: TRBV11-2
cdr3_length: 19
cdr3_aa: CASRGLQLAGAPSYNEQFF

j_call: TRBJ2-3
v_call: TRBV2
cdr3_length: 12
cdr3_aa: CASSEARDTQYF